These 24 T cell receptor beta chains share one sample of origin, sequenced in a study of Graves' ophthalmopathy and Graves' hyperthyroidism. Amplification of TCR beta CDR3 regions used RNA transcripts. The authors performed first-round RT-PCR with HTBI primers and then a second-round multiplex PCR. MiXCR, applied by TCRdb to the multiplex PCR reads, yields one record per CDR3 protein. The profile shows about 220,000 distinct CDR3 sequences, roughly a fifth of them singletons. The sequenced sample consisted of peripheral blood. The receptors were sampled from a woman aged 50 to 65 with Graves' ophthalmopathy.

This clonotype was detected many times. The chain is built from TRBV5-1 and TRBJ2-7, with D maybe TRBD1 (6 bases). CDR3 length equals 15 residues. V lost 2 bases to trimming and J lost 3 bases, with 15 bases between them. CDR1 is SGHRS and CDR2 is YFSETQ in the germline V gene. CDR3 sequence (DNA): TGCGCCAGCAGCTTCTCCACAGGGAGTATCTACGAGCAGTACTTC. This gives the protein CASSFSTGSIYEQYF.

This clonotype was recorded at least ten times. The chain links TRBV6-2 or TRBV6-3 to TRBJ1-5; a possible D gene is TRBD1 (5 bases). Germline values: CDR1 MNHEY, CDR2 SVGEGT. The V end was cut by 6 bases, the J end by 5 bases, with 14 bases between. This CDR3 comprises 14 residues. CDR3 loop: CASSLAGEYQPQHF. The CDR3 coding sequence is TGTGCCAGCAGCCTCGCGGGGGAGTATCAGCCCCAGCATTTT.

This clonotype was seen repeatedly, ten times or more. The CDR3, as DNA: TGTGCCAGTAGTAACCGGGACACCAACACCGGGGAGCTGTTTTTT. Its protein product is CASSNRDTNTGELFF. This sequence joins TRBV19 and TRBJ2-2, with D tentatively TRBD1 (6 bases). CDR1 LNHDA and CDR2 SQIVND come from the germline V gene (reference sequence). Trimming pared 4 bases from V and 2 bases from J, leaving 11 bases between. This CDR3 spans 15 amino acids.

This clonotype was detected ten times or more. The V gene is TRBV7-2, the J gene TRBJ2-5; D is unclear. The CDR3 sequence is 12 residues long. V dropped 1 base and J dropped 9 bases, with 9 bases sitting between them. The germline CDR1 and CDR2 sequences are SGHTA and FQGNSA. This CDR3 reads CASSLGPRAQYF. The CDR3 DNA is TGTGCCAGCAGCTTAGGGCCCCGGGCCCAGTACTTC.

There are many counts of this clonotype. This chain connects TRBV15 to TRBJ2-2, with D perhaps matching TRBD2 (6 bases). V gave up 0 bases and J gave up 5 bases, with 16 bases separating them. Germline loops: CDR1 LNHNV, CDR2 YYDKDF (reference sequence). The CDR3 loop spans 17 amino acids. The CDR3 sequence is CATSRDLGTGRTGELFF. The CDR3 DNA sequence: TGTGCCACCAGCAGAGATCTCGGGACTGGAAGGACCGGGGAGCTGTTTTTT.

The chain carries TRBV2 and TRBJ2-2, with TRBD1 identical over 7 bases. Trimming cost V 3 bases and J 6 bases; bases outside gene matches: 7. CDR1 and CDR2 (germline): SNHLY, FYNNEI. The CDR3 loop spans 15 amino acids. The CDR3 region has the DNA TGTGCCAGCAGTGACACAGGGGTTTTCCCCGGGGAGCTGTTTTTT. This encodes CASSDTGVFPGELFF.

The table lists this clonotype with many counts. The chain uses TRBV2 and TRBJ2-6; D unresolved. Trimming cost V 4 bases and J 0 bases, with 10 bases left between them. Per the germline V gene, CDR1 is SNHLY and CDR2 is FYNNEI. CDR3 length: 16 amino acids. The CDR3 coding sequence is TGTGCCAGCAGTGGAGACACCTCCTCTGGGGCCAACGTCCTGACTTTC. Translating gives CASSGDTSSGANVLTF.

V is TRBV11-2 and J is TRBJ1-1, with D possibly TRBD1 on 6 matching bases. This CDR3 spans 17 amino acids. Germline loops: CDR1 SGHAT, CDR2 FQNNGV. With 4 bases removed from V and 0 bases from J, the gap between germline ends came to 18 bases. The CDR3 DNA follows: TGTGCCAGCAGCTCCTTTGGGACACCGACAGTGAACACTGAAGCTTTCTTT. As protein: CASSSFGTPTVNTEAFF. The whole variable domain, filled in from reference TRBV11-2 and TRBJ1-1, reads EAGVAQSPRYKIIEKRQSVAFWCNPISGHATLYWYQQILGQGPKLLIQFQNNGVVDDSQLPKDRFSAERLKGVDSTLKIQPAKLEDSAVYLCASSSFGTPTVNTEAFFGQGTRLTVV.

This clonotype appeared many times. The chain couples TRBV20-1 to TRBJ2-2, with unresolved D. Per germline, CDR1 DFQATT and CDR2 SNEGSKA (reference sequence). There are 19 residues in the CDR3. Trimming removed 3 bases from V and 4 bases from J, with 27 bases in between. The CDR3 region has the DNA TGCAGTGCTAGCCCCCTATGGGGTGGAGACGAGTGGGGCACCGGGGAGCTGTTTTTT. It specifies CSASPLWGGDEWGTGELFF.

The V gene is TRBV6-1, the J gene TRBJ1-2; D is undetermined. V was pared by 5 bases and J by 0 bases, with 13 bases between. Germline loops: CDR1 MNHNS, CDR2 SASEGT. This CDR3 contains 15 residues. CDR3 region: CASSPAGRTNYGYTF. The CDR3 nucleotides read TGTGCCAGCAGTCCCGCTGGGCGGACTAACTATGGCTACACCTTC.

The CDR3 loop is CASSRSAGHMNTEAFF. The CDR3 coding sequence is TGTGCCAGCAGCCGTTCGGCCGGACATATGAACACTGAAGCTTTCTTT. The chain recombines TRBV11-2 with TRBJ1-1; D may be TRBD1 (5 bases). CDR1 is SGHAT, CDR2 FQNNGV, per germline. V shed 5 bases and J shed 0 bases, with 16 bases lying between them. The CDR3 sequence is 16 residues long.

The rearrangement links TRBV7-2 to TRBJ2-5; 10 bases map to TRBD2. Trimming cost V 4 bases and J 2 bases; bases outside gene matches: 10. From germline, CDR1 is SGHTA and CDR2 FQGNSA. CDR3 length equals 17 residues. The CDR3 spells CASSSHRLAGVQETQYF. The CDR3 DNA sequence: TGTGCCAGCAGCTCGCACAGACTAGCGGGTGTACAAGAGACCCAGTACTTC.

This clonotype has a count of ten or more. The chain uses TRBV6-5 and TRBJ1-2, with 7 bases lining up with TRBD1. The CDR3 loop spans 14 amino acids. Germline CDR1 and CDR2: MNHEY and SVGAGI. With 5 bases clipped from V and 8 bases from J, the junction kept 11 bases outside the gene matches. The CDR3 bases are TGTGCCAGCAGTCCGACCGGGACAGTGCGGGGCTACACCTTC. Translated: CASSPTGTVRGYTF.

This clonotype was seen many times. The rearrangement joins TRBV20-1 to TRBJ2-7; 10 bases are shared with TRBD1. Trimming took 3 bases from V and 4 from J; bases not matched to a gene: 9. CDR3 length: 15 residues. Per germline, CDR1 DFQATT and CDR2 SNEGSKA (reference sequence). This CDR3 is CSASPGTGDMYEQYF. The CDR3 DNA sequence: TGCAGTGCTAGCCCCGGGACAGGGGATATGTACGAGCAGTACTTC.

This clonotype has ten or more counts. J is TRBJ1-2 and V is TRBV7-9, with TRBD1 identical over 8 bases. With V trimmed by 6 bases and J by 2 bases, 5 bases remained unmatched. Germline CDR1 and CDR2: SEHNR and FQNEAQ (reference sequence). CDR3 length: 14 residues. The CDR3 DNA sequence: TGTGCCAGCAGTCCGGGACAGGAAAACTATGGCTACACCTTC. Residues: CASSPGQENYGYTF. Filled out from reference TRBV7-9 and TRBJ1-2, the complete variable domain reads DTGVSQNPRHKITKRGQNVTFRCDPISEHNRLYWYRQTLGQGPEFLTYFQNEAQLEKSRLLSDRFSAERPKGSFSTLEIQRTEQGDSAMYLCASSPGQENYGYTFGSGTRLTVV.

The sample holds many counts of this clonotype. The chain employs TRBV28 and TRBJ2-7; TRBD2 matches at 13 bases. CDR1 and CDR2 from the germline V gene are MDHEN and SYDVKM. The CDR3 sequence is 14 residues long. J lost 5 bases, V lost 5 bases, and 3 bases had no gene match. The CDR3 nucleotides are TGTGCCAGCAGTAGGACTAGCGGGAGTCACGAGCAGTACTTC. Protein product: CASSRTSGSHEQYF. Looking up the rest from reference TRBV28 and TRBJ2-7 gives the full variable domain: DVKVTQSSRYLVKRTGEKVFLECVQDMDHENMFWYRQDPGLGLRLIYFSYDVKMKEKGDIPEGYSVSREKKERFSLILESASTNQTSMYLCASSRTSGSHEQYFGPGTRLTVT.

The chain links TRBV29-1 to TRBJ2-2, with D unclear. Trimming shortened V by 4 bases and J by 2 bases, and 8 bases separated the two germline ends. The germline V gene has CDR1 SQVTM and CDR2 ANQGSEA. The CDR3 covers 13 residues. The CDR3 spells CSVAQDNTGELFF. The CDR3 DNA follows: TGCAGCGTTGCTCAGGACAACACCGGGGAGCTGTTTTTT.

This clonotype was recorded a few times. The CDR3 reads CASSQESGVYEQYF. DNA for the CDR3: TGCGCCAGCAGCCAAGAGTCCGGAGTCTACGAGCAGTACTTC. This rearrangement joins TRBV4-1 to TRBJ2-7; unclear D gene. This CDR3 has 14 amino acids. Looked up from germline, CDR1 is MGHRA and CDR2 is YSYEKL. The V end lost 0 bases, the J end lost 3 bases, and 9 bases lay between the germline ends.

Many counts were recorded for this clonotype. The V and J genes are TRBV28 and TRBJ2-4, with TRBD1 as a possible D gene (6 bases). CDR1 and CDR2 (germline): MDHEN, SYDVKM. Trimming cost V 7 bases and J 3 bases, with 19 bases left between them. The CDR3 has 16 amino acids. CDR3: CASTQAGGAGKNIQYF. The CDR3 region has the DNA TGTGCCAGCACCCAAGCTGGGGGCGCAGGCAAAAACATTCAGTACTTC.

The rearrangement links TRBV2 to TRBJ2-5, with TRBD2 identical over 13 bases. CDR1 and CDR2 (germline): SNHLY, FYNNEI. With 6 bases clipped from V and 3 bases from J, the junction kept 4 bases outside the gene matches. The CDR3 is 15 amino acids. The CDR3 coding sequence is TGTGCCAGCAGAACTAGCGGGAGGGCCGAAGAGACCCAGTACTTC. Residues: CASRTSGRAEETQYF.

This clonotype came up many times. CDR3 DNA: TGTGCCAGCTCTGGACTAGCGTCCCAGCTCAACATTCAGTACTTC. Translated, it gives CASSGLASQLNIQYF. This chain joins TRBV6-1 and TRBJ2-4; 9 bases are shared with TRBD2. The V segment lost 8 bases and the J segment 7 bases; nucleotides outside the gene matches: 12. Germline CDR1 is MNHNS and CDR2 is SASEGT. The CDR3 has 15 amino acids.

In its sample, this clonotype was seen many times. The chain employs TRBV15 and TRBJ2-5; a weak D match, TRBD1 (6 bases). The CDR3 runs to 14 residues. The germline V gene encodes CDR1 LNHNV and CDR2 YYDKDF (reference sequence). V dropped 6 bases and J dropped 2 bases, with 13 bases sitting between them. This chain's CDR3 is CATRRNRVQETQYF. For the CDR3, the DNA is TGTGCCACCAGGAGGAACAGGGTTCAAGAGACCCAGTACTTC.

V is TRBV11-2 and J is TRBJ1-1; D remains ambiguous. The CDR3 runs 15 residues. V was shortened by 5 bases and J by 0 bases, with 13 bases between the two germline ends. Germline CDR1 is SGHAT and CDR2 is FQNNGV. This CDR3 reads CASSRPPGMNTEAFF. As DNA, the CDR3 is TGTGCCAGCAGCCGACCCCCTGGAATGAACACTGAAGCTTTCTTT. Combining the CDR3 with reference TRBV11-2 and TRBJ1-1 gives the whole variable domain EAGVAQSPRYKIIEKRQSVAFWCNPISGHATLYWYQQILGQGPKLLIQFQNNGVVDDSQLPKDRFSAERLKGVDSTLKIQPAKLEDSAVYLCASSRPPGMNTEAFFGQGTRLTVV.

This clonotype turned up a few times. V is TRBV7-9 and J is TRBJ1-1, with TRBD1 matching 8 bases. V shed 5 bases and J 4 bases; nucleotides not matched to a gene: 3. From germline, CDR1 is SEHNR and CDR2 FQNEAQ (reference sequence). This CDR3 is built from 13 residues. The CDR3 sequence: CASSEQGATEAFF. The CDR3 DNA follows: TGTGCCAGCAGCGAGCAGGGGGCCACTGAAGCTTTCTTT.